This T cell receptor (beta chain) is drawn from a study of T cells after yellow fever vaccination. Study outcomes and limitations: Boosting was followed by the reappearance of most primary-vaccination clones (around 95% CD4, about 90% CD8). Though weaker, the secondary response peaked faster, on day 5 versus 15.

This clonotype was observed a handful of times. Its cognate antigen is unknown. TCRdb fed the 5' RACE reads into MiXCR, producing one record per CDR3 protein. The sample lists around 250,000 distinct CDR3 sequences; about 7% were seen once. This CDR3 is built from 15 residues. V was pared by 3 bases and J by 1 base, with 7 bases of the junction left unmatched. Per the germline V gene, CDR1 is DFQATT and CDR2 is SNEGSKA (reference sequence). The sample consisted of CD4+ T cells sorted from PBMCs, taken 15 days after the yellow fever booster vaccination. The receptor was isolated from a man aged 25-45 years who received the YFV17D yellow fever vaccine. The V and J genes are TRBV20-1 and TRBJ2-5; 8 nucleotides line up with TRBD1. CDR3 in amino acids: CSASPLGQGQETQYF. The CDR3 nucleotides read TGCAGTGCTAGTCCTCTTGGACAGGGCCAAGAGACCCAGTACTTC.